This T cell receptor beta chain originates from a study of cytomegalovirus exposure and HLA in healthy donors. Study findings and constraints: Sequencing had likely introduced a cluster of highly shared sequence variants as an artifact. A later analysis found TCR association rates differed by HLA locus, highest for DRB1 and lowest for HLA-C. Reportedly, fewer N-insertions than the approximately 680-donor mean appeared in an Asian-associated ancestry cluster in a later analysis.

The PCR used 60 Vbeta and 13 Jbeta primers. Produced via immunoSEQ multiplex PCR; TCRdb's table is partial and in-frame only. The table includes approximately 100,000 clones, approximately 73% detected once. The germline V gene encodes CDR1 SGHNT and CDR2 YENEEA. With 5 bases clipped from V and 10 bases from J, the junction kept 4 bases outside the gene matches. This CDR3 has 12 residues. In the case of this clone: No antigen is known for it.

This TCR came from a woman aged 18-29 years in good health and CMV-seropositive. The source material was PBMCs. The gene calls are TRBV11-3 and TRBJ2-1, with 8 bases identical to TRBD2. In DNA form, the CDR3 reads TGTGCCAGCAGCCTCACTAGCGGCGAGCAGTTCTTC. Protein product: CASSLTSGEQFF.